This T cell receptor (beta chain) is drawn from a study of OX40 agonist ivuxolimab in advanced cancers. Profiling relied on immunoSEQ multiplex PCR, and the TCRdb table lists in-frame clones only, not all of them. This table has approximately 86,000 clones, roughly nine tenths appearing once. The clonotype originates from an adult with an advanced solid tumor such as melanoma, head and neck, liver or kidney cancer. The sequencing here drew on CD4+ or CD8+ T cells sorted from blood, taken in a trial of the OX40 agonist ivuxolimab.

The CDR3 nucleotides are TGTGCCAGCAGCCGCGGACAGGGGGCTACTGAGCAGTACTTC. Amino acid sequence: CASSRGQGATEQYF. The chain is built from TRBV7-8 and TRBJ2-7; 11 bases are a match to TRBD1. The J segment lost 7 bases and the V segment lost 5 bases, leaving 7 bases of the junction unmatched. Looked up from germline, CDR1 is SGHVS and CDR2 is FQNEAQ. The CDR3 spans 14 residues.